This TCR beta chain derives from a study of beta chain features in type 1 diabetes. Expressed TCRB transcripts were sequenced after all isolated RNA was converted to cDNA. The protocol was immunoSEQ multiplex PCR, while the TCRdb copy is restricted to in-frame clones and leaves out a portion. The table includes about 250,000 clones, over 12% detected once. Sequencing used naive CD4+ T cells from blood. The TCR comes from a woman in her forties in good health.

CDR3 DNA sequence: TGTGCCAGCAGTTTACAACAGGGGATCCATTCACCCCTCCACTTT. Translation gives CASSLQQGIHSPLHF. V usage is TRBV6-5 and J usage is TRBJ1-6; 7 positions agree with TRBD1. The ends lost 4 bases at V and 8 bases at J; junction bases unmatched: 8. The germline V gene has CDR1 MNHEY and CDR2 SVGAGI. The CDR3 covers 15 residues.